This entry lists 6 T cell receptor beta chains sequenced from one sample in a study of CD8+CD57+ T cells in acquired aplastic anemia. Researchers used genomic DNA as the template to profile TCR beta VDJ and CDR3. TCRdb reprocessed the reads with MiXCR, giving one entry per CDR3 protein. The sample lists around 220,000 distinct CDR3 sequences; around 49% were seen once. The patients chosen for sequencing had shown expansion of CD8+CD57+ cells (detected by flow cytometry). The sequencing sample was made of sorted CD4+, CD8+, or CD8+CD57+ T cells (not recorded which) from PBMCs. The receptors derive from a human donor with aplastic anemia.

The chain recombines TRBV19 with TRBJ2-7; 10 bases are a match to TRBD1. The J segment lost 5 bases and the V segment lost 9 bases, leaving 7 bases of the junction unmatched. Germline CDR1 is LNHDA and CDR2 is SQIVND (reference sequence). CDR3 length: 13 amino acids. The DNA for the CDR3 is TGTGCCAGCAGCTTGACAGGGGGCAACGAGCAGTACTTC. Translation gives CASSLTGGNEQYF.

The genes are TRBV7-9 and TRBJ1-1, with D uncertain. The CDR3 sequence is 11 residues long. The V end was cut by 5 bases, the J end by 5 bases, with 6 bases between. CDR1 and CDR2 (germline): SEHNR, FQNEAQ (reference sequence). Here the CDR3 reads CASSESTEAFF. CDR3 bases: TGTGCCAGCAGCGAAAGTACTGAAGCTTTCTTT.

This clonotype showed up just a few times. It may be a read error: a sequence one base away is much more abundant. The chain has TRBV9 and TRBJ2-1; 9 bases line up with TRBD2. The CDR3 runs to 16 residues. Per germline, CDR1 SGDLS and CDR2 YYNGEE. CDR3 nucleotide sequence: TGTGCCAGCAGCGTGGGGAGCGGGGGGACCTACAATGAGCAGCTCTTC. Protein: CASSVGSGGTYNEQLF.

The chain has TRBV7-6 and TRBJ2-7, with 7 bases lining up with TRBD2. Germline V gene lookup returns CDR1 SGHVS and CDR2 FNYEAQ. This CDR3 spans 16 amino acids. V gave up 6 bases and J gave up 3 bases; unmatched junction bases: 14. CDR3 DNA: TGTGCCAGCAGACCATCGGCCTCTGCGGGGGTCTACGAGCAGTACTTC. Amino acid sequence: CASRPSASAGVYEQYF.

A word on this clonotype: An end of the junction differs from the germline gene, which may be a read error. CDR3 region: CASSSLSTDTQYF. Here the CDR3 DNA reads TGCGCCAGCAGCTCCTTAAGCACAGATACGCAGTATTTT. V usage is TRBV5-5 and J usage is TRBJ2-3; unclear D gene. The germline gives CDR1 SGHKS, CDR2 YYEKEE (reference sequence). This CDR3 region has 13 residues.

The chain recombines TRBV24-1 with TRBJ2-3, with D uncertain. V was clipped by 4 bases and J by 1 base, with 8 bases between them. CDR1 and CDR2 from the germline V gene are KGHDR and SFDVKD. This CDR3 contains 14 residues. The CDR3 region has the DNA TGTGCCACCAGTGACGATGCCGGCACAGATACGCAGTATTTT. Translated, it gives CATSDDAGTDTQYF.